This T cell receptor (beta chain) is from a study of T cells of healthy individuals (dated by TCRdb to between 2017 and 2018). Preparation of the library involved 5' RACE. This sample was sequenced with an Illumina MiSeq. TCRdb passed the public sequencing reads through fastp at Q25 and MiXCR, retaining productive beta sequences. Rows matching on CDR3 protein sequence are summarized as one entry with the most common DNA and genes. Recorded for this sample are 65,000 to 90,000 distinct CDR3 sequences; approximately 4.7% of them occurred a single time. The top ten constitute about 7.5% of the sample. This clonotype was recorded a few times. Its cognate antigen has yet to be identified. Qualities for individual bases were not recorded, and no much larger clone is one base off. The receptor was derived from a female donor in good health.

The sequence in DNA is TGTGCCAGCAGGACAGCCGACAGCCCAACTAACTATGGCTACACCTTC. This encodes CASRTADSPTNYGYTF. The rearranged chain carries TRBV6-2 or TRBV6-3 and TRBJ1-2; the D gene is possibly TRBD1, with 5 bases matching. CDR1 is given as MNHEY and CDR2 as SVGEGT, both from the germline V gene. Taken from cysteine to phenylalanine, the CDR3 has 16 residues. Just CDR3 DNA is preserved here, 48 bases in frame from base 1. The germline ends are 17 bases apart after V is trimmed by 6 bases and J by 0 bases.